These 28 T cell receptor beta chains were all obtained from the same sample, sequenced in a study of memory CD4+ T cells and cytomegalovirus serostatus. The sort gate was single viable CD3+CD4+CD8-CD45RO+ cells for memory CD4+ T cells. This table comes from immunoSEQ multiplex PCR, and its TCRdb copy is limited to in-frame clones, with some not included. This sample has fewer than 35,000 clones; about 80% occur once, and the top ten carry over 0.6%. The sequenced material came from memory CD4+ T cells from blood. Every receptor here comes from an adult in good health and CMV-seronegative.

The chain links TRBV11-2 to TRBJ2-7, with 8 bases fitting TRBD1. Trimming removed 5 bases from V and 2 bases from J; junction bases left unmatched: 11. The germline CDR1 and CDR2 sequences are SGHAT and FQNNGV. CDR3 size: 16 residues. CDR3 loop: CASSQAAGQGPYEQYF. CDR3 nucleotide sequence: TGTGCCAGCAGCCAGGCGGCCGGACAGGGACCCTACGAGCAGTACTTC.

This clone was seen a single time. The chain is built from TRBV30 and TRBJ2-1; 8 nucleotides line up with TRBD1. CDR1 and CDR2 (germline): GTSNPN, SVGIG (reference sequence). The CDR3 sequence is 15 residues long. V dropped 4 bases and J dropped 3; count of bases not matched to a gene: 8. The CDR3 here is CAWTWTGLGYNEQFF. CDR3 sequence (DNA): TGTGCCTGGACCTGGACAGGGTTGGGCTACAATGAGCAGTTCTTC.

CDR3 DNA: TGTGCCAGCTCACCAGGACAGGGAGGTAATTCACCCCTCCACTTT. It yields the protein CASSPGQGGNSPLHF. The chain couples TRBV18 to TRBJ1-6; TRBD1 matches 8 bases. Germline values: CDR1 KGHSH, CDR2 LQKENI. Trimming took 2 bases from V and 6 from J; bases not matched to a gene: 3. The CDR3 contains 15 residues.

This clone was found once. The chain uses TRBV28 and TRBJ2-5; D assignment may be TRBD1 or TRBD2 (6 bases each). The CDR3 extends over 15 amino acids. From germline, CDR1 is MDHEN and CDR2 SYDVKM. V was cut by 6 bases and J by 0 bases, with 14 bases left in between. The CDR3 nucleotides are TGTGCCAGCAGCAAGGGGGACTCCTACCAAGAGACCCAGTACTTC. Amino acid sequence: CASSKGDSYQETQYF.

The chain joins TRBV7-2 to TRBJ1-6; a weak D match, TRBD1 (5 bases). The germline V and J ends were trimmed by 2 bases and 7 bases, with 15 bases remaining between them. CDR1 SGHTA and CDR2 FQGNSA come from the germline V gene. The CDR3 is 16 residues long. In DNA form, the CDR3 reads TGTGCCAGCAGCTTAAGTGGGGGGGTAGGAAATTCACCCCTCCACTTT. This codes for CASSLSGGVGNSPLHF.

This clone was counted a few times. The rearrangement uses TRBV6-6 and TRBJ1-1; D gene unclear. The length of the CDR3 is 14 residues. V was pared by 2 bases and J by 4 bases, with 11 bases between. CDR1 MNHNY and CDR2 SVGAGI come from the germline V gene (reference sequence). The CDR3 DNA reads TGTGCCAGCAGTTACGATTTAGGCGGCACTGAAGCTTTCTTT. It encodes CASSYDLGGTEAFF.

The count of this clone is one. The chain recombines TRBV6-4 with TRBJ1-1, with a possible D match to TRBD1 (6 bases). Germline V gene sequence: CDR1 MRHNA, CDR2 SNTAGT. CDR3 size: 17 residues. Trimming pared 0 bases from V and 2 bases from J, leaving 16 bases between. This CDR3 reads CASSDSSYGRGNTEAFF. The DNA for the CDR3 is TGTGCCAGCAGTGACTCGTCTTACGGCAGGGGTAACACTGAAGCTTTCTTT.

Here the CDR3 DNA reads TGTGCCAGCTCACCACAGGGGAATACTGAAGCTTTCTTT. Encoded protein: CASSPQGNTEAFF. The chain uses TRBV18 and TRBJ1-1; possible D gene TRBD1, 5 bases. This CDR3 has 13 amino acids. CDR1 and CDR2 from the germline V gene are KGHSH and LQKENI. The germline V and J ends were trimmed by 1 base and 5 bases, with 8 bases remaining between them.

The V call is TRBV19, the J call TRBJ1-1; D gene uncertain. The germline gives CDR1 LNHDA, CDR2 SQIVND (reference sequence). Trimming removed 3 bases at V and 1 base at J, with 12 bases between. The CDR3 has 15 residues. The CDR3 protein is CASSIYGRRNTEAFF. CDR3 nucleotides: TGTGCCAGTAGTATTTACGGACGGAGGAACACTGAAGCTTTCTTT.

This chain links TRBV7-9 with TRBJ1-2, with 7 bases matching TRBD1. CDR1 and CDR2 (germline): SEHNR, FQNEAQ (reference sequence). V was pared by 11 bases and J by 6 bases, with 6 bases of the junction left unmatched. The CDR3 loop spans 11 amino acids. The CDR3 region is CAGTGEHGYTF. CDR3 coding DNA: TGTGCCGGAACAGGGGAGCATGGCTACACCTTC. Looking up the rest from reference TRBV7-9 and TRBJ1-2 gives the full variable domain: DTGVSQNPRHKITKRGQNVTFRCDPISEHNRLYWYRQTLGQGPEFLTYFQNEAQLEKSRLLSDRFSAERPKGSFSTLEIQRTEQGDSAMYLCAGTGEHGYTFGSGTRLTVV.

The chain links TRBV28 to TRBJ1-3, with a weak D call TRBD1 (5 bases). Germline V gene lookup returns CDR1 MDHEN and CDR2 SYDVKM. Trimming took 5 bases from V and 3 from J, leaving 17 bases between them. This CDR3 has 16 amino acids. CDR3 loop: CASSPLGTFLGNTIYF. The CDR3 nucleotides are TGTGCCAGCAGTCCCCTCGGGACTTTCCTTGGAAACACCATATATTTT.

The chain couples TRBV5-1 to TRBJ2-6, with 7 nucleotides matching TRBD1. The CDR3 covers 18 residues. V was clipped by 0 bases and J by 1 base; unmatched bases: 7. Germline V gene lookup returns CDR1 SGHRS and CDR2 YFSETQ. CDR3 bases: TGCGCCAGCAGCTTGGAGGCCAGGGGGAGTTCTGGGGCCAACGTCCTGACTTTC. Its protein is CASSLEARGSSGANVLTF. The variable domain in full, completed from reference TRBV5-1 and TRBJ2-6, reads KAGVTQTPRYLIKTRGQQVTLSCSPISGHRSVSWYQQTPGQGLQFLFEYFSETQRNKGNFPGRFSGRQFSNSRSEMNVSTLELGDSALYLCASSLEARGSSGANVLTFGAGSRLTVL.

This clone is medium-sized by share. The chain recombines TRBV30 with TRBJ2-1; 8 nucleotides agree with TRBD1. This CDR3 region has 15 residues. Germline V lookup: CDR1 GTSNPN, CDR2 SVGIG (reference sequence). The V and J ends lost 1 base and 10 bases, in that order; junction bases with no gene match: 12. The DNA of the CDR3 is TGTGCCTGGAGTGATCTTCCCCGGACAGGGCGAGAGCAGTTCTTC. Translation gives CAWSDLPRTGREQFF.

The V and J genes are TRBV19 and TRBJ1-2; weak D call: TRBD1 (6 bases). Germline CDR1 LNHDA, CDR2 SQIVND (reference sequence). The CDR3 length is 11 residues. The V and J ends lost 4 bases and 8 bases respectively, with 8 bases between them. The DNA for the CDR3 is TGTGCCAGTAGTAGAGGGGGGGGCTACACCTTC. Its translation: CASSRGGGYTF. Complete variable domain (other parts from reference TRBV19 and TRBJ1-2): DGGITQSPKYLFRKEGQNVTLSCEQNLNHDAMYWYRQDPGQGLRLIYYSQIVNDFQKGDIAEGYSVSREKKESFPLTVTSAQKNPTAFYLCASSRGGGYTFGSGTRLTVV.

This clone was observed a handful of times. This chain joins TRBV4-3 and TRBJ2-2, with no clear D. CDR3 length: 16 residues. Germline CDR1 and CDR2: LGHNA and YSLEER. V shed 2 bases and J shed 0 bases, with 10 bases lying between them. The CDR3 nucleotides are TGCGCCAGCAGCCAACGGGTGGGTGCGAACACCGGGGAGCTGTTTTTT. Protein: CASSQRVGANTGELFF.

The chain recombines TRBV30 with TRBJ1-4, with D possibly being TRBD1 (5 bases). This CDR3 has 14 amino acids. Germline V lookup: CDR1 GTSNPN, CDR2 SVGIG (reference sequence). Trimming took 5 bases from V and 0 from J, leaving 10 bases between them. The CDR3 is CAWGDLATNEKLFF. DNA for the CDR3: TGTGCCTGGGGGGACCTAGCAACTAATGAAAAACTGTTTTTT.

This clone was seen a few times. The chain combines TRBV7-8 with TRBJ1-2; D not resolved. Germline V lookup: CDR1 SGHVS, CDR2 FQNEAQ. V lost 0 bases and J 2 bases, leaving 7 bases between the germline ends. CDR3 length: 14 amino acids. Here the CDR3 DNA reads TGTGCCAGCAGCTTAGCGGACGGCAACTATGGCTACACCTTC. Residues: CASSLADGNYGYTF.

The chain couples TRBV5-1 to TRBJ1-3; unclear D gene. The V end lost 4 bases, the J end lost 0 bases, and 11 bases lay between the germline ends. CDR3 size: 15 residues. Germline V gene lookup returns CDR1 SGHRS and CDR2 YFSETQ. CDR3 in amino acids: CASSIGRDSGNTIYF. CDR3 in DNA: TGCGCCAGCAGCATTGGACGGGACTCTGGAAACACCATATATTTT. Combining the CDR3 with reference TRBV5-1 and TRBJ1-3 gives the whole variable domain KAGVTQTPRYLIKTRGQQVTLSCSPISGHRSVSWYQQTPGQGLQFLFEYFSETQRNKGNFPGRFSGRQFSNSRSEMNVSTLELGDSALYLCASSIGRDSGNTIYFGEGSWLTVV.

Comments on this clone: The sample contains more than one DNA sequence encoding this CDR3. J is TRBJ1-2 and V is TRBV11-2; D is unresolved. The CDR3 is 13 amino acids. The V end lost 2 bases, the J end lost 0 bases, and 4 bases lay between the germline ends. Germline loops: CDR1 SGHAT, CDR2 FQNNGV. CDR3 loop: CASSLYSNYGYTF. The CDR3 DNA is TGTGCCAGCAGCTTATACTCTAACTATGGCTACACCTTC. Full variable domain (missing parts from reference TRBV11-2 and TRBJ1-2): EAGVAQSPRYKIIEKRQSVAFWCNPISGHATLYWYQQILGQGPKLLIQFQNNGVVDDSQLPKDRFSAERLKGVDSTLKIQPAKLEDSAVYLCASSLYSNYGYTFGSGTRLTVV.

This clone was recorded a few times. V is TRBV5-4 and J is TRBJ2-5; 7 bases agree with TRBD2. This CDR3 comprises 16 residues. Germline CDR1 and CDR2: SGHNT and YYREEE (reference sequence). The junction had 15 bases not matched to a gene; V was cut back by 2 bases and J by 8 bases. CDR3 DNA sequence: TGTGCCAGCAGCTTTAGGTTGGCGGGAGTCCGGGATACCCAGTACTTC. Its translation is CASSFRLAGVRDTQYF.

The rearrangement joins TRBV29-1 to TRBJ2-6; D unresolved. The CDR3 has 13 amino acids. V was clipped by 6 bases and J by 1 base, with 7 bases between them. The V gene's germline CDR1 is SQVTM and CDR2 ANQGSEA. CDR3 loop: CSVARSGANVLTF. Here the CDR3 DNA reads TGCAGCGTGGCCCGTTCTGGGGCCAACGTCCTGACTTTC.

The genes are TRBV29-1 and TRBJ1-1; D gene ambiguous. Germline V gene sequence: CDR1 SQVTM, CDR2 ANQGSEA. Trimming removed 3 bases from V and 0 bases from J, with 8 bases in between. The CDR3 loop spans 13 amino acids. The CDR3 region is CSVETDMNTEAFF. The CDR3 nucleotides read TGCAGCGTTGAGACCGATATGAACACTGAAGCTTTCTTT.

The DNA for the CDR3 is TGTGCCAGCAGCCGGACCGACATGAACACTGAAGCTTTCTTT. It specifies CASSRTDMNTEAFF. The V gene is TRBV7-3, the J gene TRBJ1-1, with no clear D. Trimming stripped 5 bases from V and 0 bases from J, with 10 bases between. CDR1 SGHTA and CDR2 FQGTGA come from the germline V gene. The CDR3 totals 14 residues. Together with reference TRBV7-3 and TRBJ1-1, the CDR3 gives the full variable domain: GAGVSQTPSNKVTEKGKYVELRCDPISGHTALYWYRQSLGQGPEFLIYFQGTGAADDSGLPNDRFFAVRPEGSVSTLKIQRTERGDSAVYLCASSRTDMNTEAFFGQGTRLTVV.

This clone was seen only a few times. The chain employs TRBV6-5 and TRBJ1-1; D is undetermined. This CDR3 is built from 14 residues. Trimming stripped 8 bases from V and 2 bases from J, with 15 bases between. Germline CDR1 is MNHEY and CDR2 is SVGAGI. CDR3 sequence: CASSGRTPNTEAFF. DNA of the CDR3: TGTGCCAGCTCGGGCAGAACTCCCAACACTGAAGCTTTCTTT.

The chain joins TRBV19 to TRBJ1-1; D not certain. This CDR3 is 15 amino acids long. Trimming left V 2 bases short and J 1 base short, with 11 bases between. Germline CDR1 LNHDA, CDR2 SQIVND (reference sequence). CDR3 bases: TGTGCCAGTAGTATAACCTCTTCTCCGAACACTGAAGCTTTCTTT. Amino acid sequence: CASSITSSPNTEAFF. Together with reference TRBV19 and TRBJ1-1, the CDR3 gives the full variable domain: DGGITQSPKYLFRKEGQNVTLSCEQNLNHDAMYWYRQDPGQGLRLIYYSQIVNDFQKGDIAEGYSVSREKKESFPLTVTSAQKNPTAFYLCASSITSSPNTEAFFGQGTRLTVV.

V usage is TRBV5-8 and J usage is TRBJ1-3, with unresolved D. The CDR3 extends over 15 amino acids. With 4 bases removed from V and 1 base from J, the gap between germline ends came to 12 bases. Germline CDR1 SGHTS, CDR2 YDEGEE. In DNA form, the CDR3 reads TGTGCCAGCAGCCCCGGGTTTAATTCTGGAAACACCATATATTTT. The encoded protein is CASSPGFNSGNTIYF. The full variable domain, with the rest looked up from reference TRBV5-8 and TRBJ1-3, is EAGVTQSPTHLIKTRGQQATLRCSPISGHTSVYWYQQALGLGLQFLLWYDEGEERNRGNFPPRFSGRQFPNYSSELNVNALELEDSALYLCASSPGFNSGNTIYFGEGSWLTVV.

This sequence joins TRBV4-1 and TRBJ2-3; the match to TRBD2 covers 13 bases. The germline V gene encodes CDR1 MGHRA and CDR2 YSYEKL. The CDR3 has 16 amino acids. The ends lost 3 bases at V and 3 bases at J; junction bases unmatched: 3. The CDR3 DNA sequence: TGCGCCAGCAGCCAGACTAGCGGGGGGCCGACAGATACGCAGTATTTT. It translates to CASSQTSGGPTDTQYF.

In this sample, this clone turned up once. The rearrangement joins TRBV30 to TRBJ1-5; the D gene is possibly TRBD1 (5 bases). This CDR3 has 13 amino acids. The V gene lost 5 bases and the J gene lost 5 bases, with 13 bases spanning the gap. Germline-derived CDR1 and CDR2 are GTSNPN and SVGIG (reference sequence). CDR3 amino acids: CAWSLGADQPQHF. The CDR3 nucleotides read TGTGCCTGGTCACTTGGGGCGGATCAGCCCCAGCATTTT.